One sample yielded the 22 T cell receptor beta chains listed below, sequenced in a study of vaccination and CD4 T cells after COVID-19. Their recognized antigens are unknown. Time point meaning: late sampling 161 to 241 days after vaccination in a few convalescent patients. Specified treatment: 10-day PBMC culture with coronavirus spike peptide pools or control peptides (ViraFEST assay). Researchers used the Oncomine TCR Beta short-read assay to sequence DNA from cultured CD4+ T cells. TCRdb processed the PCR reads anew with MiXCR; each CDR3 protein has one entry. In the table there are about 22,000 distinct CDR3 sequences, approximately 38% of which are singletons. The specimen was CD4+ T cells from blood, cultured in vitro, collected about 7 months after SARS-CoV-2 vaccination. The receptors derive from a human donor who had recovered from COVID-19.

This chain joins TRBV7-2 and TRBJ1-2; D gene uncertain. The length of the CDR3 is 14 residues. The V and J ends lost 5 bases and 4 bases respectively, with 14 bases between them. The germline gives CDR1 SGHTA, CDR2 FQGNSA. CDR3 loop: CASSRRAGIYGYTF. The CDR3 DNA sequence: TGTGCCAGCAGCCGACGGGCCGGCATCTATGGCTACACCTTC.

Only a few counts were recorded for this clonotype. The V call is TRBV19, the J call TRBJ1-5; D not certain. The germline gives CDR1 LNHDA, CDR2 SQIVND (reference sequence). This CDR3 contains 16 residues. V lost 3 bases to trimming and J lost 0 bases, with 12 bases between them. CDR3 coding DNA: TGTGCCAGTAGTATCGGGTCAGCTTATAGCAATCAGCCCCAGCATTTT. Protein product: CASSIGSAYSNQPQHF.

The sample holds a few counts of this clonotype. The J gene is TRBJ1-1, the V gene TRBV20-1, with 10 nucleotides matching TRBD1. With 0 bases clipped from V and 3 bases from J, the junction kept 4 bases outside the gene matches. Per the germline V gene, CDR1 is DFQATT and CDR2 is SNEGSKA (reference sequence). The CDR3 contains 15 residues. CDR3 nucleotide sequence: TGCAGTGCTAGAGATCTAGGACAGGGGGACACTGAAGCTTTCTTT. Protein: CSARDLGQGDTEAFF.

This clonotype was counted between two and nine times. The chain employs TRBV19 and TRBJ2-3; 8 bases are shared with TRBD2. Per the germline V gene, CDR1 is LNHDA and CDR2 is SQIVND (reference sequence). The CDR3 has 16 residues. With V trimmed by 5 bases and J by 0 bases, 7 bases remained unmatched. The CDR3 DNA reads as TGTGCCAGTAGTCGGTGGCTAGCGGGCAGCACAGATACGCAGTATTTT. Translated: CASSRWLAGSTDTQYF.

The chain couples TRBV19 to TRBJ2-5; D ambiguous. This CDR3 is built from 17 residues. The V end lost 3 bases, the J end lost 1 base, and 18 bases lay between the germline ends. Germline CDR1 and CDR2: LNHDA and SQIVND (reference sequence). The CDR3, as DNA: TGTGCCAGTAGTATGGGATGGCCGGCAGGCTCCCAAGAGACCCAGTACTTC. Protein product: CASSMGWPAGSQETQYF.

CDR3 DNA: TGTGCCAGCAGTCCACTAGCGGGGCTTTACAATGAGCAGTTCTTC. Protein: CASSPLAGLYNEQFF. The chain recombines TRBV28 with TRBJ2-1, with 10 bases identical to TRBD2. Germline CDR1 reads MDHEN; CDR2 reads SYDVKM. The CDR3 is 15 residues long. V lost 5 bases, J lost 4 bases, and 5 bases stayed unmatched.

The chain carries TRBV29-1 and TRBJ2-3, with D possibly matching TRBD2 (6 bases). Germline CDR1 reads SQVTM; CDR2 reads ANQGSEA. The CDR3 loop spans 14 amino acids. V was pared by 6 bases and J by 4 bases, with 17 bases between. DNA of the CDR3: TGCAGCGTGCTTGGGGGGAGAGGGGCAGATACGCAGTATTTT. Its translation is CSVLGGRGADTQYF.

This chain uses TRBV7-9 with TRBJ1-1; D is ambiguous. Per germline, CDR1 SEHNR and CDR2 FQNEAQ (reference sequence). V lost 1 base, J lost 7 bases, and 10 bases lay in between. The CDR3 length is 13 residues. CDR3 region: CASSLGAGSEAFF. The CDR3 bases are TGTGCCAGCAGCTTAGGGGCTGGGAGTGAAGCTTTCTTT.

The rearrangement joins TRBV11-2 to TRBJ2-3; D remains unclear. Germline V gene lookup returns CDR1 SGHAT and CDR2 FQNNGV. Trimming shortened V by 3 bases and J by 1 base, and 11 bases separated the two germline ends. The CDR3 extends over 15 amino acids. This CDR3 is CASSFWARGTDTQYF. The CDR3 DNA is TGTGCCAGCAGCTTCTGGGCACGAGGCACAGATACGCAGTATTTT.

J is TRBJ2-1 and V is TRBV20-1; 10 nucleotides line up with TRBD2. Germline V gene lookup returns CDR1 DFQATT and CDR2 SNEGSKA (reference sequence). The CDR3 covers 14 residues. The V and J ends lost 0 bases and 9 bases, in that order; junction bases with no gene match: 5. This CDR3 reads CSARDLAGVSEQFF. The CDR3 DNA follows: TGCAGTGCTAGAGATCTAGCGGGAGTTAGTGAGCAGTTCTTC.

The rearrangement uses TRBV6-2 or TRBV6-3 and TRBJ2-7; 9 nucleotides line up with TRBD1. CDR3 size: 16 residues. Looked up from germline, CDR1 is MNHEY and CDR2 is SVGEGT. With V trimmed by 7 bases and J by 2 bases, 12 bases remained unmatched. The CDR3 sequence is CASTDGPGQGTYEQYF. The CDR3 nucleotides are TGTGCCAGCACCGACGGCCCAGGACAGGGGACCTACGAGCAGTACTTC.

The chain employs TRBV24-1 and TRBJ2-5; 8 nucleotides agree with TRBD2. V dropped 9 bases and J dropped 5; count of bases not matched to a gene: 7. There are 13 residues in the CDR3. Per the germline V gene, CDR1 is KGHDR and CDR2 is SFDVKD. The CDR3 sequence: CATQAGDGETQYF. The CDR3 DNA sequence: TGTGCCACCCAAGCGGGAGATGGGGAGACCCAGTACTTC.

This clonotype turned up a few times. The chain uses TRBV20-1 and TRBJ1-6; possibly TRBD1 for D (6 bases). Germline values: CDR1 DFQATT, CDR2 SNEGSKA (reference sequence). Trimming removed 5 bases from V and 0 bases from J, with 26 bases in between. The CDR3 is 20 residues long. The CDR3 nucleotides are TGCAGTGCTCCCCTTCTCGGACCCGCGGGGGCGAGCTCCTATAATTCACCCCTCCACTTT. Protein sequence: CSAPLLGPAGASSYNSPLHF.

V and J are TRBV24-1 and TRBJ1-2; weak D call: TRBD1 (5 bases). CDR3 length: 15 residues. Germline V CDR1 and CDR2: KGHDR, SFDVKD. Deletions cut 3 bases from V and 4 bases from J, with 14 bases between. CDR3 loop: CATSDLQGRSYGYTF. The CDR3 DNA is TGTGCCACCAGTGATCTCCAGGGACGTAGCTATGGCTACACCTTC.

This clonotype was seen a handful of times. The CDR3 loop is CATGPGTVSNQPQHF. Written as DNA, the CDR3 is TGTGCCACAGGACCCGGGACAGTGTCAAATCAGCCCCAGCATTTT. The gene calls are TRBV6-1 and TRBJ1-5, with 7 bases fitting TRBD1. The CDR3 contains 15 residues. Trimming took 10 bases from V and 4 from J; bases not matched to a gene: 13. Per the germline V gene, CDR1 is MNHNS and CDR2 is SASEGT.

About this clonotype itself: An end of the junction does not agree with germline; a read error may underlie this. CDR3 protein: CARSSELAIQYF. The CDR3 DNA follows: TGTGCCAGGAGTAGCGAACTTGCAATCCAGTACTTC. The chain has TRBV19 and TRBJ2-5; weak D call: TRBD2 (5 bases). CDR3 length equals 12 residues. CDR1 and CDR2 (germline): LNHDA, SQIVND (reference sequence).

The gene calls are TRBV12-5 and TRBJ2-7; D is unclear. Trimming removed 0 bases from V and 3 bases from J, with 15 bases in between. This CDR3 contains 16 residues. Germline CDR1 and CDR2: LGHNT and FRNRAP. The CDR3 protein is CASGLVLSQDFYEQYF. The CDR3, as DNA: TGTGCTAGTGGTTTGGTACTCTCCCAGGATTTCTACGAGCAGTACTTC.

This chain connects TRBV6-1 to TRBJ2-7, with a weak D call TRBD2 (6 bases). The V gene's germline CDR1 is MNHNS and CDR2 SASEGT. The CDR3 covers 16 residues. Trimming removed 1 base from V and 0 bases from J, with 13 bases in between. The CDR3 DNA reads as TGTGCCAGCAGTGAAGACTTTGGGAGGAACTCCTACGAGCAGTACTTC. As protein: CASSEDFGRNSYEQYF.

The chain links TRBV6-1 to TRBJ1-2; 9 positions agree with TRBD1. Germline V gives CDR1 MNHNS, CDR2 SASEGT. The CDR3 is made up of 18 amino acids. J gave up 2 bases and V 2 bases, and 12 bases lay outside the gene matches. The CDR3 DNA reads as TGTGCCAGCAGTGAAACAGGGGGCCACCTCTCGGGCAACTATGGCTACACCTTC. Translating gives CASSETGGHLSGNYGYTF.

The chain combines TRBV29-1 with TRBJ2-1; D is possibly TRBD2 (6 bases). The ends were cut back, 8 bases at V and 4 bases at J, with 15 bases in the middle. CDR1 and CDR2 (germline): SQVTM, ANQGSEA. The CDR3 is 13 amino acids. The CDR3 nucleotides are TGCAGCAGCCTGACTAGGGGTTACAATGAGCAGTTCTTC. Translation: CSSLTRGYNEQFF.

The chain joins TRBV7-3 to TRBJ2-1; TRBD2 matches at 9 bases. Trimming cost V 2 bases and J 9 bases; bases outside gene matches: 2. CDR3 size: 13 residues. Germline CDR1 reads SGHTA; CDR2 reads FQGTGA. The CDR3 reads CASSLPGLAEQFF. In nucleotides, the CDR3 is TGTGCCAGCAGCTTACCGGGACTAGCTGAGCAGTTCTTC.

V gene TRBV20-1 combines with J gene TRBJ2-5; 8 nucleotides align to TRBD1. The CDR3 is 14 amino acids. Trimming took 7 bases from V and 0 from J; bases not matched to a gene: 7. From germline, CDR1 is DFQATT and CDR2 SNEGSKA (reference sequence). CDR3 nucleotide sequence: TGCAGTGTCGAGCGGACAGGGTACCAAGAGACCCAGTACTTC. It is translated as CSVERTGYQETQYF.